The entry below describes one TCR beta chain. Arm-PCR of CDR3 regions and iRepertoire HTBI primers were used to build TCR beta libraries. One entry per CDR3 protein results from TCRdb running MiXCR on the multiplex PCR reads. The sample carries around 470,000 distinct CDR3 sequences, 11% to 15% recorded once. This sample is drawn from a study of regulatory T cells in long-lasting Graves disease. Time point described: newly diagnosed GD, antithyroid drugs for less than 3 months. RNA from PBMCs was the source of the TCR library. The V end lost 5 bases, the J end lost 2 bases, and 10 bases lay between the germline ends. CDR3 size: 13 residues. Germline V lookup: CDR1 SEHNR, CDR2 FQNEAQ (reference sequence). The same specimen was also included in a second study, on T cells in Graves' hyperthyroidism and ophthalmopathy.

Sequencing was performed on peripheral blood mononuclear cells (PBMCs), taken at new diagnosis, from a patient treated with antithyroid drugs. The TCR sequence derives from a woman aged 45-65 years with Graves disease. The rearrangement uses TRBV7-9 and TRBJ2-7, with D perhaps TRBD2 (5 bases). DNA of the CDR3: TGTGCCAGCAGCACTAGTGGTGCCTACGAGCAGTACTTC. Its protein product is CASSTSGAYEQYF.